These T cell receptor beta chains were read from a single sample in a study of blood T cell repertoires in COVID-19. Profiling relied on immunoSEQ multiplex PCR, and the TCRdb table lists in-frame clones only, not all of them. Of more than 300,000 clones in the sample, more than 75% were seen once. The sequenced sample consisted of peripheral blood. Source of these receptors: a woman aged 30 to 39 with COVID-19, enrolled during active disease. CDR3s include the opening cysteine and the closing phenylalanine or tryptophan. A D gene is named only where the DNA matches it firmly. Part of the rows lack a size; the others show once, few, many or a class for expanded clones.

TRBD1	TRBJ1-4	-	TRBV19	TGTGCCAGTAGTATTGGGACAGGCGTTATCTTCAATGAAAAACTGTTTTTT	CASSIGTGVIFNEKLFF
TRBD2	TRBJ2-7	-	TRBV4-1	TGCGCCAGCAGCCCGAGCGGGACTAGTCCCTACGAGCAGTACTTC	CASSPSGTSPYEQYF
TRBD1	TRBJ2-7	few	TRBV29-1	TGCAGCGTTGAAGGGACAGGCTACGAGCAGTACTTC	CSVEGTGYEQYF
-	TRBJ2-2	once	TRBV6-2/TRBV6-3	TGTGCCAGCAGTTACCCCTTTTTTCCCGGGTCCGGGGAGCTGTTTTTT	CASSYPFFPGSGELFF
TRBD1	TRBJ2-7	-	TRBV10-1	TGCGCCAGCAGTGTAGGGGGCGAGGAGCAGTACTTC	CASSVGGEEQYF
-	TRBJ2-2	once	TRBV6-5	TGTGCCAGCAGTAGTATTCAGGGCACCGGGGAGCTGTTTTTT	CASSSIQGTGELFF
TRBD2	TRBJ2-3	-	TRBV4-2	TGTGCCAGCAGCCAAGAAGGCGGGAGTAGCACAGATACGCAGTATTTT	CASSQEGGSSTDTQYF
-	TRBJ2-5	-	TRBV29-1	TGCAGCGTTGATAGTGAGACCCAGTACTTC	CSVDSETQYF
TRBD1	TRBJ1-6	-	TRBV3-1/TRBV3-2	TGTGCCAGCAGCCCCCTCGGACAGGGGAATTCACCCCTCCACTTT	CASSPLGQGNSPLHF
TRBD1	TRBJ1-3	-	TRBV18	TGTGCCAGCTCACCACTGGGGACAGATTACGGAAACACCATATATTTT	CASSPLGTDYGNTIYF
TRBD2	TRBJ2-2	-	TRBV4-2	TGTGCCAGCAGCCTAGCGGGTCAGCCTGGTACCGGGGAGCTGTTTTTT	CASSLAGQPGTGELFF
TRBD1	TRBJ1-3	-	TRBV9	TGTGCCAGCAGCGTTCAGGGGGTCTATGGAAACACCATATATTTT	CASSVQGVYGNTIYF
TRBD1	TRBJ1-2	-	TRBV10-3	TGTGCCATCAACCCGACAGGGACCGCTCGCGGCTACACCTTC	CAINPTGTARGYTF
-	TRBJ2-2	-	TRBV28	TGTGCCAGCAGTTTATTGCGGGGCTCCTCAATCGCCGGGGAGCTGTTTTTT	CASSLLRGSSIAGELFF
-	TRBJ2-7	-	TRBV9	TGTGCCAGCAGCGTAGGGGGCCGGATGGTTGACGAGCAGTACTTC	CASSVGGRMVDEQYF
-	TRBJ2-2	once	TRBV3-1/TRBV3-2	TGTGCCAGCAGCCCTCGACTGCCGGGAGCGGGCGGGGAGCTGTTTTTT	CASSPRLPGAGGELFF
-	TRBJ2-7	-	TRBV29-1	TGCAGCGTTGAAGATCAATACGAGCAGTACTTC	CSVEDQYEQYF